This T cell receptor (beta chain) was documented in a study of early T cells in non-severe SARS-CoV-2 infection. This CDR3 is built from 15 residues. Germline V gene lookup returns CDR1 MNHEY and CDR2 SVGEGT. The J segment lost 3 bases and the V segment lost 5 bases, leaving 10 bases of the junction unmatched. Each cDNA molecule carried a unique molecular identifier. One entry per CDR3 protein results from TCRdb running MiXCR on the 5' RACE reads. Here the sample spans tens of thousands of distinct CDR3 sequences, around 12% being singletons. This clonotype has a count of ten or more. Sequencing was done on a sample of whole blood. The V and J genes are TRBV6-2 or TRBV6-3 and TRBJ2-7; the match to TRBD2 covers 7 bases. The receptor's source is an adult who was a healthcare worker with PCR-confirmed SARS-CoV-2 infection or an uninfected control (not recorded which). The CDR3 nucleotides are TGTGCCAGCAGTGCGACATGGCGGGGGATCTACGAGCAGTACTTC. Residues: CASSATWRGIYEQYF.